Given below is one T cell receptor (beta chain) in context. The sample comes from a study of blood T cell repertoires in COVID-19. Study in general: Nucleic acid was either cDNA or gDNA, and it came from T cells, B-cell-depleted T cells, or PBMCs.

Libraries were prepared by immunoSEQ multiplex PCR; TCRdb keeps only in-frame clonotypes and omits some of them. The repertoire holds 200,000 to 250,000 clones, with around four fifths as singletons. The origin of this receptor is a woman at least 80 years old with COVID-19, enrolled during active disease. Sequenced sample: peripheral blood.

CDR3 amino acids: CASRTSGEDTQYF. CDR3 coding DNA: TGTGCCAGCAGGACGTCGGGGGAGGATACGCAGTATTTT. V gene TRBV6-5 combines with J gene TRBJ2-3, with D possibly being TRBD2 (6 bases). Germline V gene sequence: CDR1 MNHEY, CDR2 SVGAGI. This CDR3 comprises 13 residues. V was pared by 6 bases and J by 6 bases, with 13 bases between.